Below are 22 T cell receptor beta chains sequenced from a single sample in a study of monozygotic twins with inflammatory bowel disease. Each CDR3 protein gets one entry in TCRdb, which reprocessed the 5' RACE reads and gives no DNA. There are over 120,000 distinct CDR3 sequences in the sample, with over 1% held by the top ten. Sequencing was performed on blood. The source of these receptors is a human donor with ulcerative colitis or Crohn's disease, or a healthy co-twin of an affected twin (not recorded which).

This sequence joins TRBV5-1 and TRBJ2-6. CDR3 size: 14 residues. CDR1 and CDR2 (germline): SGHRS, YFSETQ. CDR3 amino acids: CASSQSSGANVLTF. Using reference TRBV5-1 and TRBJ2-6 for the parts outside the CDR3, the full variable domain is KAGVTQTPRYLIKTRGQQVTLSCSPISGHRSVSWYQQTPGQGLQFLFEYFSETQRNKGNFPGRFSGRQFSNSRSEMNVSTLELGDSALYLCASSQSSGANVLTFGAGSRLTVL.

This chain links TRBV29-1 with TRBJ2-1; the D call of TRBD1 rests on TCRdb alone, since no DNA is present to check it. CDR1 SQVTM and CDR2 ANQGSEA come from the germline V gene. This CDR3 spans 13 amino acids. The CDR3 spells CSGGQMDYNEQFF.

The J gene is TRBJ2-7, the V gene TRBV20-1; without DNA, the TCRdb call of TRBD2 cannot be checked. Germline CDR1 DFQATT, CDR2 SNEGSKA (reference sequence). The CDR3 contains 14 residues. The CDR3 sequence is CSAILQGPSGEQYF.

The rearrangement links TRBV7-3 to TRBJ2-1; TCRdb returns TRBD2, unconfirmable since there is no DNA. The CDR3 runs 18 residues. Germline CDR1 is SGHTA and CDR2 is FQGTGA. The CDR3 protein is CASSQRGAGMSPYNEQFF.

The chain uses TRBV20-1 and TRBJ2-3; TCRdb's D call, TRBD2, is unchecked because there is no DNA. Germline CDR1 DFQATT, CDR2 SNEGSKA (reference sequence). The CDR3 totals 15 residues. CDR3 sequence reads: CSARDLSGLTDTQYF.

V and J are TRBV4-1 and TRBJ2-7; with no DNA, the TCRdb D assignment of TRBD2 cannot be verified. There are 15 residues in the CDR3. CDR1 and CDR2 from the germline V gene are MGHRA and YSYEKL. CDR3 residues: CASSPSGRGSYEQYF.

The chain carries TRBV5-1 and TRBJ2-1. Per germline, CDR1 SGHRS and CDR2 YFSETQ. The CDR3 spans 15 residues. The CDR3 sequence is CASSLAQSSYNEQFF. Full variable domain (rest looked up from reference TRBV5-1 and TRBJ2-1): KAGVTQTPRYLIKTRGQQVTLSCSPISGHRSVSWYQQTPGQGLQFLFEYFSETQRNKGNFPGRFSGRQFSNSRSEMNVSTLELGDSALYLCASSLAQSSYNEQFFGPGTRLTVL.

The V gene is TRBV10-3, the J gene TRBJ1-4; TCRdb's D call of TRBD1 is untestable without DNA. The CDR3 consists of 15 residues. Per the germline V gene, CDR1 is ENHRY and CDR2 is SYGVKD. Here the CDR3 reads CAISESGQRNEKLFF.

The V gene is TRBV28, the J gene TRBJ2-4. The CDR3 has 12 residues. CDR1 is MDHEN, CDR2 SYDVKM, per germline. Here the CDR3 reads CASSFREHIQYF.

The chain recombines TRBV3-1 with TRBJ2-3; the TCRdb call, TRBD1, lacks DNA for checking. Germline assignment: CDR1 LGHDT and CDR2 YNNKEL (reference sequence). The CDR3 totals 15 residues. CDR3 sequence reads: CASSQGPGDTDTQYF.

This rearrangement joins TRBV2 to TRBJ2-1; the TRBD1 assignment by TCRdb is unverifiable without DNA. CDR3 size: 17 residues. Germline values: CDR1 SNHLY, CDR2 FYNNEI. This CDR3 is CASRADLSNKGYNEQFF.

This rearrangement joins TRBV24-1 to TRBJ1-2. CDR3 length equals 15 residues. Per the germline V gene, CDR1 is KGHDR and CDR2 is SFDVKD. The chain's CDR3 is CATSDWGGGSYGYTF.

V is TRBV20-1 and J is TRBJ1-5; TCRdb calls TRBD1, which cannot be checked without DNA. This CDR3 has 14 amino acids. Germline V gene sequence: CDR1 DFQATT, CDR2 SNEGSKA (reference sequence). The CDR3 here is CSASSTGPRQPQHF.

The chain carries TRBV12-3 or TRBV12-4 and TRBJ2-7; TCRdb lists TRBD2, though no DNA is available to test this call. The CDR3 loop spans 14 amino acids. The chain's CDR3 is CASSTTSGSYEQYF.

The chain uses TRBV3-1 and TRBJ2-2; TCRdb's D call, TRBD1, is unchecked because there is no DNA. CDR1 is LGHDT, CDR2 YNNKEL, per germline (reference sequence). CDR3 length equals 16 residues. The CDR3 sequence: CASSQRTRGPTGELFF.

CDR3 sequence: CASSQSGSTDTQYF. The genes are TRBV4-3 and TRBJ2-3; absent DNA, TCRdb's TRBD2 call cannot be checked. Germline V gene sequence: CDR1 LGHNA, CDR2 YSLEER. This CDR3 has 14 residues.

The rearrangement joins TRBV7-8 to TRBJ2-1; the D call of TRBD1 rests on TCRdb alone, since no DNA is present to check it. Germline CDR1 SGHVS, CDR2 FQNEAQ. The CDR3 has 14 residues. The CDR3 sequence is CASSPPSPGDEQFF.

The rearrangement joins TRBV29-1 to TRBJ2-5; TCRdb selects TRBD1, and the lack of DNA leaves this call unchecked. This CDR3 has 12 amino acids. Per germline, CDR1 SQVTM and CDR2 ANQGSEA. This chain's CDR3 is CSGYRGLETQYF.

V and J are TRBV3-1 and TRBJ2-1; the TCRdb call, TRBD1, lacks DNA for checking. Germline V gene data show CDR1 as LGHDT and CDR2 as YNNKEL (reference sequence). The CDR3 is 15 residues long. The CDR3 protein is CASSQEDRGEYEQFF.

This rearrangement joins TRBV9 to TRBJ2-2; TCRdb proposes TRBD2, but this gene call is untestable without DNA. The CDR3 consists of 15 residues. The germline gives CDR1 SGDLS, CDR2 YYNGEE. Here the CDR3 reads CANSPRDSSGGELFF.

This chain links TRBV18 with TRBJ2-2. The germline V gene encodes CDR1 KGHSH and CDR2 LQKENI. The CDR3 totals 15 residues. CDR3 residues: CASSPEVADTGELFF. Combining the CDR3 with reference TRBV18 and TRBJ2-2 gives the whole variable domain NAGVMQNPRHLVRRRGQEARLRCSPMKGHSHVYWYRQLPEEGLKFMVYLQKENIIDESGMPKERFSAEFPKEGPSILRIQQVVRGDSAAYFCASSPEVADTGELFFGEGSRLTVL.

The chain couples TRBV13 to TRBJ2-5; TCRdb's D call, TRBD2, is unchecked because there is no DNA. Germline CDR1 is PRHDT and CDR2 is FYEKMQ (reference sequence). This CDR3 has 17 residues. This CDR3 is CASSYRTSSAGQETQYF. The full variable domain, in which reference TRBV13 and TRBJ2-5 provide the parts outside the CDR3, is AAGVIQSPRHLIKEKRETATLKCYPIPRHDTVYWYQQGPGQDPQFLISFYEKMQSDKGSIPDRFSAQQFSDYHSELNMSSLELGDSALYFCASSYRTSSAGQETQYFGPGTRLLVL.